The 27 T cell receptor beta chains below come from one sample, sequenced in a study of T cell responses to AZD1222 COVID-19 vaccine. The method was immunoSEQ multiplex PCR; TCRdb's version includes in-frame clones alone and lacks a portion of them. The table shows about 180,000 clones, with around 88% occurring only once. Specimen: peripheral blood, collected 28 days after the second AZD1222 dose. Every receptor here comes from an adult who received the AZD1222 COVID-19 vaccine.

This chain connects TRBV2 to TRBJ2-5, with 10 bases fitting TRBD2. Germline CDR1 SNHLY, CDR2 FYNNEI. The CDR3 runs to 16 residues. The trim removed 4 bases at V and 0 bases at J, leaving 5 bases unmatched. The CDR3 DNA reads as TGTGCCAGCAGTGGTCCTAGCGGGGGCTACCAAGAGACCCAGTACTTC. Its translation: CASSGPSGGYQETQYF.

The genes are TRBV28 and TRBJ2-7; 10 nucleotides align to TRBD1. Per germline, CDR1 MDHEN and CDR2 SYDVKM. The CDR3 covers 16 residues. Unmatched junction bases numbered 10, after V lost 2 bases and J lost 6 bases. The chain's CDR3 is CASSLQWTGGLGEQYF. CDR3 DNA sequence: TGTGCCAGCAGTTTACAGTGGACAGGGGGGTTGGGCGAGCAGTACTTC.

V gene TRBV6-1 combines with J gene TRBJ1-1; D possibly corresponds to TRBD1 (5 bases). Trimming pared 3 bases from V and 0 bases from J, leaving 11 bases between. The germline V gene has CDR1 MNHNS and CDR2 SASEGT. CDR3 length equals 15 residues. Here the CDR3 reads CASSDSGGMNTEAFF. The CDR3, as DNA: TGTGCCAGCAGTGATTCGGGGGGTATGAACACTGAAGCTTTCTTT.

This clone was seen once. This sequence joins TRBV5-1 and TRBJ2-7; D is unclear. Germline V gives CDR1 SGHRS, CDR2 YFSETQ. The CDR3 is 12 amino acids. V lost 5 bases and J 7 bases, leaving 13 bases between the germline ends. The DNA for the CDR3 is TGCGCCAGCAGGTACTCAGGACCGGAGCAGTACTTC. Its translation is CASRYSGPEQYF.

The gene calls are TRBV7-3 and TRBJ1-5, with 7 bases identical to TRBD1. From germline, CDR1 is SGHTA and CDR2 FQGTGA. CDR3 length: 20 residues. The junction had 18 bases not matched to a gene; V was cut back by 4 bases and J by 0 bases. In DNA, the CDR3 is TGTGCCAGCAGCTCACTTGGGAAGGGGGCGCCCTTTTATAGCAATCAGCCCCAGCATTTT. Its translation: CASSSLGKGAPFYSNQPQHF.

The chain links TRBV5-1 to TRBJ2-1; 7 bases map to TRBD2. The germline V gene has CDR1 SGHRS and CDR2 YFSETQ. The CDR3 extends over 15 amino acids. The trim removed 0 bases at V and 9 bases at J, leaving 9 bases unmatched. The CDR3 here is CASSLGLASMGEQFF. CDR3 in DNA: TGCGCCAGCAGCTTGGGACTAGCCTCAATGGGTGAGCAGTTCTTC.

This chain joins TRBV3-1 (or the pseudogene TRBV3-2) and TRBJ1-2; D remains ambiguous. Germline CDR1 and CDR2: LGHDT and YNNKEL (reference sequence). The CDR3 runs 18 residues. The ends were cut back, 3 bases at V and 4 bases at J, with 24 bases in the middle. The DNA for the CDR3 is TGTGCCAGCAGCCAGAAACCGTGGAGGTTGCGGGGATTCTATGGCTACACCTTC. As protein: CASSQKPWRLRGFYGYTF.

In its sample, this clone was seen a few times. This sequence joins TRBV13 and TRBJ2-1; 8 nucleotides align to TRBD2. The CDR3 runs 15 residues. Trimming at V came to 1 base and at J to 7 bases, leaving 6 bases not matched to a gene. Germline assignment: CDR1 PRHDT and CDR2 FYEKMQ (reference sequence). The CDR3 spells CASSLESGGRNEQFF. DNA for the CDR3: TGTGCCAGCAGCTTAGAATCGGGGGGGCGGAATGAGCAGTTCTTC. Based on the CDR3 plus reference TRBV13 and TRBJ2-1, the full variable domain is AAGVIQSPRHLIKEKRETATLKCYPIPRHDTVYWYQQGPGQDPQFLISFYEKMQSDKGSIPDRFSAQQFSDYHSELNMSSLELGDSALYFCASSLESGGRNEQFFGPGTRLTVL.

The chain combines TRBV12-3 or TRBV12-4 with TRBJ1-2, with unresolved D. The CDR3 totals 11 residues. V gave up 8 bases and J gave up 5 bases, with 9 bases separating them. CDR3 DNA sequence: TGTGCCAGCGGCTTGCGTTATGGCTACACCTTC. Translated, it gives CASGLRYGYTF.

In this sample, this clone turned up once. The chain recombines TRBV6-5 with TRBJ2-5, with D perhaps matching TRBD1 (6 bases). Between the trimmed V and J ends, which lost 5 bases and 2 bases, there was a span of 9 bases. CDR3 length equals 13 residues. The V gene's germline CDR1 is MNHEY and CDR2 SVGAGI. The chain's CDR3 is CASSRGHQETQYF. In nucleotides, the CDR3 is TGTGCCAGCAGTAGGGGACATCAAGAGACCCAGTACTTC.

The sample holds a few counts of this clone. The chain employs TRBV10-3 and TRBJ2-7; D call uncertain. The CDR3 covers 15 residues. Trimming took 4 bases from V and 0 from J, leaving 13 bases between them. Germline lookup yields CDR1 ENHRY and CDR2 SYGVKD. As DNA, the CDR3 is TGTGCCATCAGTGTAGGGTTGGGCAGCTCCTACGAGCAGTACTTC. This sequence encodes CAISVGLGSSYEQYF.

The chain combines TRBV7-9 with TRBJ2-2; D may be TRBD2 (5 bases). Per the germline V gene, CDR1 is SEHNR and CDR2 is FQNEAQ (reference sequence). The CDR3 contains 14 residues. The V end lost 5 bases, the J end lost 7 bases, and 14 bases lay between the germline ends. CDR3 DNA: TGTGCCAGCAGCCCCCCGGGGATTGACGGGGAGCTGTTTTTT. Amino acids: CASSPPGIDGELFF. The full variable domain, with the rest looked up from reference TRBV7-9 and TRBJ2-2, is DTGVSQNPRHKITKRGQNVTFRCDPISEHNRLYWYRQTLGQGPEFLTYFQNEAQLEKSRLLSDRFSAERPKGSFSTLEIQRTEQGDSAMYLCASSPPGIDGELFFGEGSRLTVL.

The chain employs TRBV6-5 and TRBJ2-2, with D tentatively TRBD2 (5 bases). V was cut by 3 bases and J by 1 base, with 12 bases left in between. The germline gives CDR1 MNHEY, CDR2 SVGAGI. The CDR3 runs 16 residues. The CDR3 sequence: CASSYMGVGNTGELFF. The CDR3 DNA sequence: TGTGCCAGCAGTTATATGGGAGTGGGGAACACCGGGGAGCTGTTTTTT.

The chain employs TRBV19 and TRBJ2-7, with D perhaps matching TRBD2 (5 bases). The V gene's germline CDR1 is LNHDA and CDR2 SQIVND (reference sequence). This CDR3 is built from 13 residues. V lost 5 bases and J lost 3, with 11 bases in between. The CDR3 loop reads CASSPGRDYEQYF. CDR3 coding DNA: TGTGCCAGTAGTCCAGGCCGGGACTACGAGCAGTACTTC.

V is TRBV6-5 and J is TRBJ1-2; 7 nucleotides align to TRBD1. This CDR3 contains 14 residues. V lost 0 bases to trimming and J lost 6 bases; unmatched junction nucleotides: 4. CDR1 and CDR2 (germline): MNHEY, SVGAGI. The CDR3 sequence: CASSYSGRGDGYTF. The DNA of the CDR3 is TGTGCCAGCAGTTACTCCGGCAGGGGGGATGGCTACACCTTC.

The J gene is TRBJ2-1, the V gene TRBV6-5; maybe TRBD2 (6 bases). The CDR3 loop spans 14 amino acids. Trimming removed 11 bases from V and 0 bases from J, with 14 bases in between. Per the germline V gene, CDR1 is MNHEY and CDR2 is SVGAGI. The CDR3 sequence: CAGVGGSSYNEQFF. As DNA, the CDR3 is TGTGCCGGCGTGGGGGGAAGCTCCTACAATGAGCAGTTCTTC.

This clone was picked up one time. The chain recombines TRBV28 with TRBJ2-3; 8 nucleotides agree with TRBD2. The CDR3 length is 14 residues. The V and J ends lost 6 bases and 2 bases, in that order; junction bases with no gene match: 4. Germline lookup yields CDR1 MDHEN and CDR2 SYDVKM. CDR3 in amino acids: CASSRGGYTDTQYF. The DNA of the CDR3 is TGTGCCAGCAGCCGGGGGGGGTACACAGATACGCAGTATTTT.

The chain has TRBV19 and TRBJ1-5, with 8 bases aligning to TRBD1. This CDR3 contains 15 residues. The germline gives CDR1 LNHDA, CDR2 SQIVND (reference sequence). Trimming took 5 bases from V and 12 from J; bases not matched to a gene: 15. The chain's CDR3 is CASSPIRGQGRVQHF. In DNA, the CDR3 is TGTGCCAGTAGTCCAATCCGTGGACAGGGCAGGGTCCAGCATTTT.

This chain links TRBV9 with TRBJ1-3; the match to TRBD1 covers 8 bases. The CDR3 is 16 residues long. J was trimmed by 3 bases and V by 0 bases; bases with no gene match: 5. The V gene's germline CDR1 is SGDLS and CDR2 YYNGEE. The CDR3 protein is CASSVEVGTGGNTIYF. The CDR3 region has the DNA TGTGCCAGCAGCGTAGAGGTCGGGACAGGTGGAAACACCATATATTTT.

This clone has just one count. The chain carries TRBV7-9 and TRBJ1-6; D not resolved. V lost 6 bases and J 4 bases, leaving 13 bases between the germline ends. CDR3 length equals 15 residues. Germline lookup yields CDR1 SEHNR and CDR2 FQNEAQ (reference sequence). The CDR3 bases are TGTGCCAGCAGTGCTTTGGGAGGATATAATTCACCCCTCCACTTT. Translating it yields CASSALGGYNSPLHF.

V usage is TRBV6-5 and J usage is TRBJ1-3; a possible D gene is TRBD1 (6 bases). Trimming took off 5 bases at V and 4 bases at J, with 12 bases between the two ends. CDR1 and CDR2 (germline): MNHEY, SVGAGI. The CDR3 contains 14 residues. For the CDR3, the DNA is TGTGCCAGCAGTCAACAGGGACAAGGAAACACCATATATTTT. Amino acid sequence: CASSQQGQGNTIYF.

The V and J genes are TRBV30 and TRBJ1-1; TRBD1 matches 10 bases. The J segment lost 7 bases and the V segment lost 3 bases, leaving 11 bases of the junction unmatched. CDR3 length: 15 residues. Germline V gene sequence: CDR1 GTSNPN, CDR2 SVGIG (reference sequence). CDR3 in amino acids: CAWSWGDRGLNEAFF. The DNA for the CDR3 is TGTGCCTGGAGCTGGGGGGACAGGGGACTCAATGAAGCTTTCTTT.

The chain carries TRBV6-1 and TRBJ1-1, with unresolved D. The germline gives CDR1 MNHNS, CDR2 SASEGT. The CDR3 consists of 14 residues. The V and J ends lost 3 bases and 4 bases respectively, with 12 bases between them. The CDR3 reads CASSDLGLITEAFF. Here the CDR3 DNA reads TGTGCCAGCAGTGACCTGGGGTTGATCACTGAAGCTTTCTTT.

This clone was picked up a small number of times. The CDR3 here is CASSPLAGGDNNSPLHF. The CDR3 bases are TGTGCCAGCTCACCATTGGCAGGGGGGGATAATAATTCACCCCTCCACTTT. The chain combines TRBV18 with TRBJ1-6; 7 bases fit TRBD1. The CDR3 spans 17 residues. CDR1 is KGHSH and CDR2 is LQKENI in the germline V gene. J was trimmed by 5 bases and V by 2 bases; bases with no gene match: 9.

J is TRBJ1-1 and V is TRBV30, with TRBD1 identical over 11 bases. V lost 4 bases, J lost 1 base, and 20 bases stayed unmatched. This CDR3 has 20 amino acids. The V gene's germline CDR1 is GTSNPN and CDR2 SVGIG (reference sequence). The CDR3 loop reads CAWNGDRGFGVPLGNTEAFF. The DNA for the CDR3 is TGTGCCTGGAACGGGGACAGGGGGTTTGGTGTCCCCCTTGGGAACACTGAAGCTTTCTTT.

The rearrangement joins TRBV7-8 to TRBJ1-2; tentatively, D is TRBD1 (6 bases). The ends were cut back, 1 base at V and 1 base at J, with 16 bases in the middle. The CDR3 has 17 amino acids. The germline gives CDR1 SGHVS, CDR2 FQNEAQ. CDR3 bases: TGTGCCAGCAGCTTAGAGAAGCGGGACATCCTTAACTATGGCTACACCTTC. Its protein is CASSLEKRDILNYGYTF.

This chain connects TRBV5-4 to TRBJ2-1, with D maybe TRBD1 (6 bases). CDR3 length: 16 residues. Germline CDR1 reads SGHNT; CDR2 reads YYREEE (reference sequence). Deletions cut 5 bases from V and 0 bases from J, with 15 bases between. The CDR3 loop is CASRPQGESSYNEQFF. CDR3 bases: TGTGCCAGCAGGCCACAGGGCGAAAGCTCCTACAATGAGCAGTTCTTC.